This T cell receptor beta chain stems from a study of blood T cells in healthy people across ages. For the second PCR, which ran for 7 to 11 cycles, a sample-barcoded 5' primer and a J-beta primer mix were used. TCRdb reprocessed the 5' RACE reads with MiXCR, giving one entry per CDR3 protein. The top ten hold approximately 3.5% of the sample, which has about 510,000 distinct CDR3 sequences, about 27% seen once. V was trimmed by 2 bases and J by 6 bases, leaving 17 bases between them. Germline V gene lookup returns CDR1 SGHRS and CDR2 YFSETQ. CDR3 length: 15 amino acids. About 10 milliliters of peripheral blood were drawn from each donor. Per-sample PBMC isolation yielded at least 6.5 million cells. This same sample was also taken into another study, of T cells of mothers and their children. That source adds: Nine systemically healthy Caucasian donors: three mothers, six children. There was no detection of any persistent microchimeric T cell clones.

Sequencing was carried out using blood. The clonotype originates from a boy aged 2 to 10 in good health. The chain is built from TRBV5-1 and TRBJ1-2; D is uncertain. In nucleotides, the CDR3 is TGCGCCAGCAGCTTCAAGGCCCCCCGGCGTAATGGCTACACCTTC. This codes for CASSFKAPRRNGYTF.